Presented here are 27 T cell receptor beta chains from one specimen sequenced in a study of early T cells in non-severe SARS-CoV-2 infection. TCRdb reprocessed the 5' RACE reads with MiXCR, giving one entry per CDR3 protein. The data show some 80,000 distinct CDR3 sequences, with approximately 15% seen just once and about 1.5% held by the top ten. Material: whole blood. The receptor source for this set is an adult who was a healthcare worker with PCR-confirmed SARS-CoV-2 infection or an uninfected control (not recorded which).

The table lists this clonotype with many counts. The chain links TRBV5-8 to TRBJ1-6; D perhaps matches TRBD1 (6 bases). This CDR3 comprises 15 residues. The V end was cut by 0 bases, the J end by 11 bases, with 15 bases between. The V gene's germline CDR1 is SGHTS and CDR2 YDEGEE. As DNA, the CDR3 is TGTGCCAGCAGCTTGGAGGTGGGGGGCTTCCCACCCCTCCACTTT. Translating gives CASSLEVGGFPPLHF.

The table lists this clonotype with many counts. The chain joins TRBV20-1 to TRBJ2-5; tentatively, D is TRBD2 (7 bases). The germline V gene encodes CDR1 DFQATT and CDR2 SNEGSKA (reference sequence). The CDR3 totals 12 residues. Trimming stripped 4 bases from V and 6 bases from J, with 12 bases between. CDR3 residues: CSANGGPQTQYF. CDR3 DNA sequence: TGCAGTGCTAACGGGGGGCCTCAGACCCAGTACTTC.

This clonotype has ten or more counts. The V and J genes are TRBV28 and TRBJ2-2, with 8 bases aligning to TRBD1. V was pared by 7 bases and J by 6 bases, with 10 bases of the junction left unmatched. The CDR3 has 15 amino acids. Germline-derived CDR1 and CDR2 are MDHEN and SYDVKM. CDR3 protein: CASTTGQGRAGELFF. The CDR3 DNA reads as TGTGCCAGCACCACTGGACAGGGCCGAGCCGGGGAGCTGTTTTTT.

There are many counts of this clonotype. J is TRBJ2-7 and V is TRBV30; D tentatively reads TRBD1 or TRBD2 (6 bases each). V was cut by 0 bases and J by 7 bases, with 16 bases left in between. This CDR3 has 14 amino acids. Germline loops: CDR1 GTSNPN, CDR2 SVGIG (reference sequence). CDR3 in amino acids: CAWSVGAGAGEQYF. The CDR3 DNA reads TGTGCCTGGAGTGTAGGGGCAGGGGCGGGAGAGCAGTACTTC.

The chain is built from TRBV6-5 and TRBJ1-5, with TRBD1 matching over 10 bases. Germline V gene data show CDR1 as MNHEY and CDR2 as SVGAGI. The length of the CDR3 is 14 residues. V lost 6 bases and J lost 6; bases outside the gene matches: 5. The CDR3 reads CASSPDRGIQPQHF. DNA for the CDR3: TGTGCCAGCAGCCCGGACAGGGGGATTCAGCCCCAGCATTTT.

In its sample, this clonotype was seen many times. The chain joins TRBV6-5 to TRBJ2-3; D uncertain. Trimming shortened V by 2 bases and J by 0 bases, and 9 bases separated the two germline ends. CDR1 is MNHEY, CDR2 SVGAGI, per germline. The CDR3 sequence is 15 residues long. The CDR3 reads CASSYDPASTDTQYF. The CDR3 region has the DNA TGTGCCAGCAGTTACGATCCGGCTAGCACAGATACGCAGTATTTT.

The chain joins TRBV23-1 to TRBJ2-1; D is tentatively TRBD1 or TRBD2 (5 bases each). TRBV23-1 is an open reading frame whose function is uncertain. V lost 4 bases and J 12 bases, leaving 22 bases between the germline ends. The CDR3 extends over 15 amino acids. For the CDR3, the DNA is TGCGCCAGCAGTCCCCCCCGGGACCCCCATTTCGGGCAGTTCTTC. It yields the protein CASSPPRDPHFGQFF.

The genes are TRBV6-5 and TRBJ1-2; possible D gene TRBD1, 6 bases. The CDR3 runs to 14 residues. Germline assignment: CDR1 MNHEY and CDR2 SVGAGI. V shed 3 bases and J shed 8 bases, with 16 bases lying between them. DNA for the CDR3: TGTGCCAGCAGTTATCTAGCGGGGGCACGGGGCTACACCTTC. Its protein product is CASSYLAGARGYTF.

At least ten counts were recorded for this clonotype. The V gene is TRBV6-2 or TRBV6-3, the J gene TRBJ1-1, with D tentatively TRBD1 (5 bases). CDR1 and CDR2 from the germline V gene are MNHEY and SVGEGT. Trimming stripped 5 bases from V and 10 bases from J, with 20 bases between. The CDR3 has 14 residues. The CDR3 DNA reads TGTGCCAGCAGTGCGTCCGGGACCCCGGTGGGAGCTTTCTTT. Its translation: CASSASGTPVGAFF.

The rearrangement joins TRBV12-3 or TRBV12-4 to TRBJ2-7; 10 positions agree with TRBD1. The junction had 9 bases not matched to a gene; V was cut back by 6 bases and J by 7 bases. The CDR3 totals 14 residues. The CDR3 nucleotides read TGTGCCAGCAGACCCGGGACAGGGGTTATGGAGCAGTACTTC. Its protein is CASRPGTGVMEQYF.

This clonotype was seen repeatedly, ten times or more. The chain uses TRBV5-1 and TRBJ1-5, with D hard to call. CDR3 size: 15 residues. Trimming removed 0 bases from V and 1 base from J, with 8 bases in between. Germline-derived CDR1 and CDR2 are SGHRS and YFSETQ. The CDR3 is CASSLVPGSNQPQHF. Written as DNA, the CDR3 is TGCGCCAGCAGCTTGGTCCCAGGCAGCAATCAGCCCCAGCATTTT.

This clonotype came up a few times. The chain joins TRBV10-3 to TRBJ2-7; D not resolved. The germline V gene encodes CDR1 ENHRY and CDR2 SYGVKD. Between the trimmed V and J ends, which lost 0 bases and 2 bases, there was a span of 11 bases. The CDR3 spans 15 residues. The CDR3 reads CAISESSGRPYEQYF. The CDR3 DNA follows: TGTGCCATCAGTGAGTCGTCAGGTCGCCCCTACGAGCAGTACTTC.

This clonotype was counted only a few times. The gene calls are TRBV24-1 and TRBJ2-1, with a possible D match to TRBD1 (6 bases). V was clipped by 4 bases and J by 3 bases, with 12 bases between them. Germline V gene data show CDR1 as KGHDR and CDR2 as SFDVKD. This CDR3 contains 15 residues. This chain's CDR3 is CATSDPRGNYNEQFF. CDR3 DNA: TGTGCCACCAGTGACCCCAGGGGAAACTACAATGAGCAGTTCTTC.

Ten or more counts support this clonotype. The chain couples TRBV11-2 to TRBJ2-1; 10 nucleotides match TRBD2. This CDR3 has 16 amino acids. With 5 bases clipped from V and 10 bases from J, the junction kept 14 bases outside the gene matches. Looked up from germline, CDR1 is SGHAT and CDR2 is FQNNGV. CDR3 protein: CASSTGVASGGWEQFF. CDR3 coding DNA: TGTGCCAGCAGCACCGGGGTGGCTAGCGGGGGATGGGAGCAGTTCTTC.

The chain is built from TRBV9 and TRBJ1-6; the D gene is possibly TRBD1 (6 bases). V lost 0 bases and J 6 bases, leaving 10 bases between the germline ends. Germline loops: CDR1 SGDLS, CDR2 YYNGEE. This CDR3 is built from 15 residues. CDR3 sequence reads: CASSVGGRGNSPLHF. CDR3 coding DNA: TGTGCCAGCAGCGTAGGTGGCAGGGGTAATTCACCCCTCCACTTT.

The chain uses TRBV10-3 and TRBJ2-5; 7 bases align to TRBD1. This CDR3 comprises 16 residues. The V segment lost 10 bases and the J segment 3 bases; nucleotides outside the gene matches: 17. Per the germline V gene, CDR1 is ENHRY and CDR2 is SYGVKD. The DNA of the CDR3 is TGTGCCACCCATGGCGCTAGGGGGCTTGCAAAAGAGACCCAGTACTTC. It is translated as CATHGARGLAKETQYF.

The CDR3 reads CASSRTGDNYNYGYTF. The CDR3 coding sequence is TGTGCCAGCTCTCGTACGGGGGATAACTATAACTATGGCTACACCTTC. The chain combines TRBV6-6 with TRBJ1-2; weak D call: TRBD1 (5 bases). The CDR3 extends over 16 amino acids. Trimming took off 8 bases at V and 1 base at J, with 20 bases between the two ends. Germline V CDR1 and CDR2: MNHNY, SVGAGI (reference sequence).

In its sample, this clonotype was seen once. V is TRBV7-2 and J is TRBJ2-1, with TRBD2 matching over 12 bases. CDR3 length: 16 residues. After removal of 5 bases from V and 8 bases from J, the junction contained 10 bases not matched to a gene. Germline V gene sequence: CDR1 SGHTA, CDR2 FQGNSA. Here the CDR3 reads CASSTLAGGPWDEQFF. CDR3 coding DNA: TGTGCCAGCAGCACACTAGCGGGGGGCCCGTGGGATGAGCAGTTCTTC.

This clonotype was recorded many times. The rearrangement uses TRBV10-2 and TRBJ2-5; perhaps D is TRBD1 or TRBD2 (6 bases each). CDR3 length: 16 amino acids. Looked up from germline, CDR1 is WSHSY and CDR2 is SAAADI. V was pared by 2 bases and J by 0 bases, with 13 bases between. The CDR3 sequence is CASSEMTRGYQETQYF. CDR3 sequence (DNA): TGCGCCAGCAGTGAGATGACTAGGGGGTACCAAGAGACCCAGTACTTC.

In this sample, this clonotype turned up many times. The V and J genes are TRBV7-9 and TRBJ2-7; tentative D call: TRBD1 (5 bases). The V gene's germline CDR1 is SEHNR and CDR2 FQNEAQ (reference sequence). Trimming cost V 5 bases and J 2 bases, with 13 bases left between them. The CDR3 consists of 14 residues. The CDR3 region is CASSLDLTAYEQYF. CDR3 in DNA: TGTGCCAGCAGCCTCGATTTGACAGCCTACGAGCAGTACTTC.

This clonotype has a handful of counts. The chain recombines TRBV29-1 with TRBJ2-2; D uncertain. Germline CDR1 and CDR2: SQVTM and ANQGSEA. Trimming removed 7 bases at V and 6 bases at J, with 9 bases between. This CDR3 comprises 11 residues. CDR3 sequence: CSAGDAGELFF. The DNA for the CDR3 is TGCAGCGCCGGAGACGCCGGGGAGCTGTTTTTT.

This clonotype has a handful of counts. This chain joins TRBV6-4 and TRBJ2-7, with 8 nucleotides matching TRBD1. The germline CDR1 and CDR2 sequences are MRHNA and SNTAGT. With V trimmed by 6 bases and J by 0 bases, 7 bases remained unmatched. CDR3 length: 15 amino acids. In DNA form, the CDR3 reads TGTGCCAGCAGGGACAGGGATGATAGCTCCTACGAGCAGTACTTC. It is translated as CASRDRDDSSYEQYF.

There are a few counts of this clonotype. The chain recombines TRBV12-5 with TRBJ2-1, with 13 bases fitting TRBD2. The trim removed 6 bases at V and 7 bases at J, leaving 6 bases unmatched. CDR1 and CDR2 from the germline V gene are LGHNT and FRNRAP. The CDR3 runs 15 residues. CDR3 protein: CASGLLAGGRNEQFF. CDR3 coding DNA: TGTGCTAGTGGCCTACTAGCGGGGGGGCGGAATGAGCAGTTCTTC.

Ten or more counts support this clonotype. The gene calls are TRBV9 and TRBJ2-1, with D possibly matching TRBD1 (5 bases). This CDR3 comprises 17 residues. With 0 bases removed from V and 8 bases from J, the gap between germline ends came to 21 bases. Germline V gene lookup returns CDR1 SGDLS and CDR2 YYNGEE. CDR3 nucleotide sequence: TGTGCCAGCAGCGTAGCTACAAGGGGCCCCGGTTATGATGAGCAGTTCTTC. Residues: CASSVATRGPGYDEQFF.

The CDR3 DNA reads as TGTGCCATCAGTGTGGTAAAGACGACAACGCATGAGCAGTTCTTC. Translated: CAISVVKTTTHEQFF. This sequence joins TRBV10-3 and TRBJ2-1; D ambiguous. Germline assignment: CDR1 ENHRY and CDR2 SYGVKD. Between the trimmed V and J ends, which lost 4 bases and 8 bases, there was a span of 18 bases. The CDR3 is made up of 15 amino acids.

This clonotype was detected ten times or more. The V gene is TRBV5-1, the J gene TRBJ1-2; D remains unclear. CDR1 and CDR2 from the germline V gene are SGHRS and YFSETQ. Trimming cost V 4 bases and J 0 bases, with 10 bases left between them. CDR3 length: 14 residues. CDR3 amino acids: CASSLETANYGYTF. The DNA of the CDR3 is TGCGCCAGCAGCCTCGAGACCGCTAACTATGGCTACACCTTC.

This chain joins TRBV12-5 and TRBJ2-3; possible D gene TRBD2, 5 bases. CDR3 size: 13 residues. The V end was cut by 4 bases, the J end by 4 bases, with 9 bases between. Germline values: CDR1 LGHNT, CDR2 FRNRAP. Here the CDR3 reads CASGYGLSDTQYF. The CDR3, as DNA: TGTGCTAGTGGTTATGGACTCTCAGATACGCAGTATTTT.